The 21 T cell receptor beta chains reported below all come from one sample, sequenced in a study of memory CD4+ T cells and cytomegalovirus serostatus. The sort gate was single viable CD3+CD4+CD8-CD45RO+ cells for memory CD4+ T cells. Produced via immunoSEQ multiplex PCR; TCRdb's table is partial and in-frame only. The sample has tens of thousands of clones, less than 85% seen once. Sample: memory CD4+ T cells from blood. These receptors originate from an adult in good health and CMV-seronegative.

The chain joins TRBV9 to TRBJ2-7; 8 positions agree with TRBD2. Trimming took 0 bases from V and 5 from J; bases not matched to a gene: 7. CDR3 length equals 15 residues. Germline V gene lookup returns CDR1 SGDLS and CDR2 YYNGEE. In DNA, the CDR3 is TGTGCCAGCAGCGTAGCGGGGGGGCCGCTCGACGAGCAGTACTTC. As protein: CASSVAGGPLDEQYF.

J is TRBJ1-5 and V is TRBV28; TRBD1 matches 12 bases. CDR3 length: 16 residues. Per the germline V gene, CDR1 is MDHEN and CDR2 is SYDVKM. J gave up 7 bases and V 4 bases, and 8 bases lay outside the gene matches. The DNA of the CDR3 is TGTGCCAGCAGTTACGGAGGGACAGGGGGCGTACAGCCCCAGCATTTT. As protein: CASSYGGTGGVQPQHF. The entire variable domain, with the rest obtained from reference TRBV28 and TRBJ1-5, is as follows: DVKVTQSSRYLVKRTGEKVFLECVQDMDHENMFWYRQDPGLGLRLIYFSYDVKMKEKGDIPEGYSVSREKKERFSLILESASTNQTSMYLCASSYGGTGGVQPQHFGDGTRLSIL.

There are a few counts of this clone. J is TRBJ1-4 and V is TRBV5-1; D is unresolved. The CDR3 spans 13 residues. V lost 2 bases and J 7 bases, leaving 9 bases between the germline ends. Germline CDR1 reads SGHRS; CDR2 reads YFSETQ. For the CDR3, the DNA is TGCGCCAGCAGCTTTGGTACGGCTGAAAAACTGTTTTTT. This sequence encodes CASSFGTAEKLFF.

As to this clone: The junction shows a germline mismatch at one end, possibly a read error. The V and J genes are TRBV10-3 and TRBJ2-5; 15 positions agree with TRBD2. The germline CDR1 and CDR2 sequences are ENHRY and SYGVKD. CDR3 length: 16 amino acids. In nucleotides, the CDR3 is TGTGCCAGCAGTTACGGACTAGCGGGGGGGCGGGAGACCCAGTACTTC. It translates to CASSYGLAGGRETQYF.

In its sample, this clone was seen once. The V gene is TRBV18, the J gene TRBJ1-2; D uncertain. The CDR3 is made up of 14 amino acids. CDR1 and CDR2 (germline): KGHSH, LQKENI. Deletions cut 2 bases from V and 2 bases from J, with 9 bases between. CDR3 loop: CASSPSTDNYGYTF. CDR3 nucleotides: TGTGCCAGCTCACCATCGACGGACAACTATGGCTACACCTTC.

The chain carries TRBV11-3 and TRBJ2-2; no firm D call. The V gene lost 6 bases and the J gene lost 4 bases, with 9 bases spanning the gap. CDR1 and CDR2 (germline): SGHNT, YENEEA. CDR3 size: 13 residues. CDR3 protein: CASRSSVTGELFF. The DNA of the CDR3 is TGTGCCAGCAGGTCTTCGGTCACCGGGGAGCTGTTTTTT.

This chain uses TRBV4-1 with TRBJ2-2; D might be TRBD1 or TRBD2, each matching 5 bases. The CDR3 loop spans 14 amino acids. Trimming left V 1 base short and J 6 bases short, with 9 bases between. Germline loops: CDR1 MGHRA, CDR2 YSYEKL. The CDR3 nucleotides read TGCGCCAGCAGCCAAGTTCGGGACGCCGGGGAGCTGTTTTTT. Its protein product is CASSQVRDAGELFF.

This clone is termed medium-sized. The chain joins TRBV7-3 to TRBJ1-1; no clear D gene. CDR3 length: 13 residues. CDR1 and CDR2 from the germline V gene are SGHTA and FQGTGA. V lost 0 bases and J lost 1, with 3 bases in between. Written as DNA, the CDR3 is TGTGCCAGCAGCTTAACGAGGAACACTGAAGCTTTCTTT. Its protein product is CASSLTRNTEAFF.

This chain links TRBV28 with TRBJ2-7; TRBD1 might be the D (5 bases). The CDR3 is 13 residues long. V shed 7 bases and J shed 0 bases, with 10 bases lying between them. CDR1 is MDHEN and CDR2 is SYDVKM in the germline V gene. The CDR3 DNA is TGTGCCAGCAATCAGGGTAGCTCCTACGAGCAGTACTTC. It codes for CASNQGSSYEQYF.

The rearrangement joins TRBV19 to TRBJ1-5; D perhaps matches TRBD1 (5 bases). In germline, CDR1 is LNHDA, CDR2 SQIVND (reference sequence). This CDR3 has 15 amino acids. V gave up 3 bases and J gave up 5 bases, with 14 bases separating them. The CDR3 loop is CASSIRRGGDQPQHF. DNA of the CDR3: TGTGCCAGTAGTATCCGTAGGGGTGGGGATCAGCCCCAGCATTTT.

The genes are TRBV9 and TRBJ1-2; D may be TRBD1 (6 bases). The CDR3 spans 14 residues. Trimming removed 3 bases at V and 3 bases at J, with 12 bases between. Germline V gene data show CDR1 as SGDLS and CDR2 as YYNGEE. This chain's CDR3 is CASSAQTGYYGYTF. The CDR3 nucleotides read TGTGCCAGCAGCGCCCAGACAGGTTACTATGGCTACACCTTC.

The chain joins TRBV7-6 to TRBJ1-1; D is unclear. The CDR3 has 16 amino acids. Looked up from germline, CDR1 is SGHVS and CDR2 is FNYEAQ. V shed 0 bases and J shed 0 bases, with 11 bases lying between them. The CDR3 nucleotides are TGTGCCAGCAGCTTAGCGGCGGCACTCATGAACACTGAAGCTTTCTTT. It is translated as CASSLAAALMNTEAFF.

The V call is TRBV9, the J call TRBJ2-2; a weak D match, TRBD2 (6 bases). The V gene's germline CDR1 is SGDLS and CDR2 YYNGEE. Between the trimmed V and J ends, which lost 0 bases and 1 base, there was a span of 10 bases. CDR3 size: 16 residues. CDR3 DNA: TGTGCCAGCAGCGTAGGACTAGGGTGGAACACCGGGGAGCTGTTTTTT. Residues: CASSVGLGWNTGELFF.

V usage is TRBV6-5 and J usage is TRBJ1-3; D remains ambiguous. The CDR3 totals 14 residues. Trimming pared 5 bases from V and 0 bases from J, leaving 8 bases between. The germline CDR1 and CDR2 sequences are MNHEY and SVGAGI. CDR3 amino acids: CASSGTSSGNTIYF. The CDR3 DNA reads as TGTGCCAGCAGTGGAACGAGCTCTGGAAACACCATATATTTT.

By share, this clone counts as medium-sized. The rearrangement links TRBV5-1 to TRBJ2-7, with 7 bases aligning to TRBD1. Germline V gene lookup returns CDR1 SGHRS and CDR2 YFSETQ. The J segment lost 2 bases and the V segment lost 3 bases, leaving 8 bases of the junction unmatched. The CDR3 is 15 amino acids. Here the CDR3 DNA reads TGCGCCAGCAGCTCCCTGACAGGGTTTGCCTACGAGCAGTACTTC. The encoded protein is CASSSLTGFAYEQYF.

The chain links TRBV10-3 to TRBJ1-5; unclear D gene. The CDR3 spans 16 residues. Trimming took off 0 bases at V and 2 bases at J, with 11 bases between the two ends. The germline CDR1 and CDR2 sequences are ENHRY and SYGVKD. Written as DNA, the CDR3 is TGTGCCATCAGTGAGTCGAAGTCTGGGGGCAATCAGCCCCAGCATTTT. Amino acid sequence: CAISESKSGGNQPQHF.

The chain uses TRBV9 and TRBJ2-3; D remains ambiguous. Germline V gene sequence: CDR1 SGDLS, CDR2 YYNGEE. The CDR3 runs 14 residues. V dropped 0 bases and J dropped 0 bases, with 5 bases sitting between them. The CDR3 bases are TGTGCCAGCAGCGTAGTAGTCAGCACAGATACGCAGTATTTT. It encodes CASSVVVSTDTQYF. Complete variable domain (other parts from reference TRBV9 and TRBJ2-3): DSGVTQTPKHLITATGQRVTLRCSPRSGDLSVYWYQQSLDQGLQFLIQYYNGEERAKGNILERFSAQQFPDLHSELNLSSLELGDSALYFCASSVVVSTDTQYFGPGTRLTVL.

J is TRBJ1-5 and V is TRBV6-1; a weak D match, TRBD1 (5 bases). The ends were cut back, 5 bases at V and 5 bases at J, with 7 bases in the middle. CDR3 size: 12 residues. Germline lookup yields CDR1 MNHNS and CDR2 SASEGT. The CDR3 nucleotides are TGTGCCAGCAGTCAACAGGATCAGCCCCAGCATTTT. It codes for CASSQQDQPQHF.

The chain couples TRBV6-6 to TRBJ2-1; weak D call: TRBD1 (5 bases). The CDR3 has 14 residues. Germline assignment: CDR1 MNHNY and CDR2 SVGAGI (reference sequence). Trimming cost V 6 bases and J 0 bases, with 9 bases left between them. For the CDR3, the DNA is TGTGCCAGCAGGACGACAGTCTCCTACAATGAGCAGTTCTTC. Its translation is CASRTTVSYNEQFF.

J is TRBJ1-4 and V is TRBV5-4, with 8 bases identical to TRBD1. The ends lost 3 bases at V and 6 bases at J; junction bases unmatched: 7. CDR3 length: 15 residues. Germline-derived CDR1 and CDR2 are SGHNT and YYREEE (reference sequence). The CDR3 bases are TGTGCCAGCAGCTCCGGGACAGGTTCGGATGAAAAACTGTTTTTT. Protein: CASSSGTGSDEKLFF.

The chain combines TRBV28 with TRBJ1-5; TRBD1 matches 11 bases. CDR1 and CDR2 (germline): MDHEN, SYDVKM. Germline trimming cut 7 bases from V and 7 bases from J; bases unmatched to any gene: 6. This CDR3 comprises 14 residues. CDR3 sequence: CASTPGQGGQPQHF. The DNA of the CDR3 is TGTGCCAGCACACCGGGACAGGGGGGACAGCCCCAGCATTTT.